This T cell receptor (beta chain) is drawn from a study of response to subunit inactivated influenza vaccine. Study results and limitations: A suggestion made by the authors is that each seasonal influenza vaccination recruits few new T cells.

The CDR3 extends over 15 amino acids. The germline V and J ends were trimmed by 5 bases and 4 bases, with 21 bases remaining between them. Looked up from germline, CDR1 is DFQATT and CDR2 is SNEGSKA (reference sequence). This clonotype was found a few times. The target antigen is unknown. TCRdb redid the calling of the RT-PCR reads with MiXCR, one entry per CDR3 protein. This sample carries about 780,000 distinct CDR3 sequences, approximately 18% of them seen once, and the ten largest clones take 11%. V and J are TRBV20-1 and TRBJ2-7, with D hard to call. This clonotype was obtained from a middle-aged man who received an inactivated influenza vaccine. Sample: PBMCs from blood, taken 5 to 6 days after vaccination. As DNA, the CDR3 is TGCAGTGCTGAGACCACAACCCATGGCACATACGAGCAGTACTTC. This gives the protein CSAETTTHGTYEQYF.